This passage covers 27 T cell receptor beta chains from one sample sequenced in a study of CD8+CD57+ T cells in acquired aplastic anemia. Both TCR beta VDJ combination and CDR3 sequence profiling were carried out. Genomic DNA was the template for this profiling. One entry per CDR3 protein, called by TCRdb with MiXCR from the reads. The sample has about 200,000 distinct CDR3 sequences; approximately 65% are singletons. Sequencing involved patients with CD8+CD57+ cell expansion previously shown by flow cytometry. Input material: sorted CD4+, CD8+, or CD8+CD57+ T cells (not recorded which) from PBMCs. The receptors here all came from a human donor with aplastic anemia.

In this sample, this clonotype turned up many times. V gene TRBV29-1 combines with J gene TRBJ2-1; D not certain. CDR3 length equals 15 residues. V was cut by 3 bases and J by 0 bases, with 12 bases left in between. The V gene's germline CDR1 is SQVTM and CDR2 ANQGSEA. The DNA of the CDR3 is TGCAGCGTTGATTTTGCAGGCATCTCCTACAATGAGCAGTTCTTC. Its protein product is CSVDFAGISYNEQFF.

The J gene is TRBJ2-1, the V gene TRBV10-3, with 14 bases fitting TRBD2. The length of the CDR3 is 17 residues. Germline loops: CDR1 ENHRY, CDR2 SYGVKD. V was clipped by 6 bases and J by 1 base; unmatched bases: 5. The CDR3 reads CAIRGGTSGGSYNEQFF. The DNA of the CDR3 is TGTGCCATCAGGGGGGGGACTAGCGGGGGATCCTACAATGAGCAGTTCTTC.

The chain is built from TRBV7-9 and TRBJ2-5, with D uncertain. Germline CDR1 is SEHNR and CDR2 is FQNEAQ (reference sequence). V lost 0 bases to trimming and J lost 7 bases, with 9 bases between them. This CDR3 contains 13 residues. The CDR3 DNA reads TGTGCCAGCAGCTTAGCCGAATCTGGGACCCAGTACTTC. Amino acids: CASSLAESGTQYF. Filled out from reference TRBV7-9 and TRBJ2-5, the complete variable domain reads DTGVSQNPRHKITKRGQNVTFRCDPISEHNRLYWYRQTLGQGPEFLTYFQNEAQLEKSRLLSDRFSAERPKGSFSTLEIQRTEQGDSAMYLCASSLAESGTQYFGPGTRLLVL.

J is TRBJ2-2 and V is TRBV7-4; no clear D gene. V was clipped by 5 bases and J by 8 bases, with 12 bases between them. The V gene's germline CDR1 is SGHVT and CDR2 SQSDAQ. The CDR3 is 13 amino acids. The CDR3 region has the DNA TGTGCCAGCAGCAAACGTTTACAGGGGGAGCTGTTTTTT. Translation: CASSKRLQGELFF.

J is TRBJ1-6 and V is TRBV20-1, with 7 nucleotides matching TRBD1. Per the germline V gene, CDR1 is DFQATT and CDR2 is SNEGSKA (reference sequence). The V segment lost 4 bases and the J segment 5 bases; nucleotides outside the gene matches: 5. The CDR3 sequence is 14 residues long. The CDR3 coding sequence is TGCAGTGCTAAAGGAGGGGGCAATAATTCACCCCTCCACTTT. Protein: CSAKGGGNNSPLHF.

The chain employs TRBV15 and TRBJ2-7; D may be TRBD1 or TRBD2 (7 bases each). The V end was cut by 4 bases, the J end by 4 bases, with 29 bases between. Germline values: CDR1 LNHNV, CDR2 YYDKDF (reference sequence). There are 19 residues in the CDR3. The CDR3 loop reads CATSTTGIEGGSIAYEQYF. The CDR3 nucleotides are TGTGCCACCAGCACGACAGGGATCGAGGGGGGGTCCATAGCATACGAGCAGTACTTC. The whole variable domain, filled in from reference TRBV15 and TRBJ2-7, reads DAMVIQNPRYQVTQFGKPVTLSCSQTLNHNVMYWYQQKSSQAPKLLFHYYDKDFNNEADTPDNFQSRRPNTSFCFLDIRSPGLGDTAMYLCATSTTGIEGGSIAYEQYFGPGTRLTVT.

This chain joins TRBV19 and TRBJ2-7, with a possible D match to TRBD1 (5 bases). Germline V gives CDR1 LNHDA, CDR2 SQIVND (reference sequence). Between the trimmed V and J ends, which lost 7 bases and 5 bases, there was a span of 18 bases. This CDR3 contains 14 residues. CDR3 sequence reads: CASTRVLSNNEQYF. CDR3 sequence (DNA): TGTGCCAGTACCAGGGTGCTCTCTAATAACGAGCAGTACTTC.

The CDR3 nucleotides read TGTGCCATCAGTGAAAGAACAGTCTCTTTGCCAGAGACCCAGTACTTC. The encoded protein is CAISERTVSLPETQYF. This chain connects TRBV7-9 to TRBJ2-5, with no clear D. From germline, CDR1 is SEHNR and CDR2 FQNEAQ (reference sequence). Trimming removed 10 bases at V and 4 bases at J, with 25 bases between. The CDR3 runs to 16 residues. The full variable domain, rest sourced from reference TRBV7-9 and TRBJ2-5, is DTGVSQNPRHKITKRGQNVTFRCDPISEHNRLYWYRQTLGQGPEFLTYFQNEAQLEKSRLLSDRFSAERPKGSFSTLEIQRTEQGDSAMYLCAISERTVSLPETQYFGPGTRLLVL.

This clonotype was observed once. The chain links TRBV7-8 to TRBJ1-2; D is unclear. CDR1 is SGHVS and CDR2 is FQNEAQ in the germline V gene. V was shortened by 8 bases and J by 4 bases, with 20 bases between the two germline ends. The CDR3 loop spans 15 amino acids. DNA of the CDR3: TGTGCCAGCTTCCCCCATATTGGGGTAGGCTATGGCTACACCTTC. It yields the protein CASFPHIGVGYGYTF.

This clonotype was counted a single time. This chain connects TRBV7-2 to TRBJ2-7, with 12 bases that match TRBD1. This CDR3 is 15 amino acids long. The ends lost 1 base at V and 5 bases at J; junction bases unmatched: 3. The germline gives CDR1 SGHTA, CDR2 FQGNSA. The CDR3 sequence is CASSLEGTGGDEQYF. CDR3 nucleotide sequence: TGTGCCAGCAGCTTAGAAGGGACAGGGGGCGACGAGCAGTACTTC.

The CDR3 DNA sequence: TGTGCCAGCAACGAGGAGACTCTGCGAAGAGCTTTCTTT. Encoded protein: CASNEETLRRAFF. V is TRBV2 and J is TRBJ1-1, with unresolved D. Trimming stripped 7 bases from V and 10 bases from J, with 19 bases between. The CDR3 has 13 amino acids. The germline V gene encodes CDR1 SNHLY and CDR2 FYNNEI.

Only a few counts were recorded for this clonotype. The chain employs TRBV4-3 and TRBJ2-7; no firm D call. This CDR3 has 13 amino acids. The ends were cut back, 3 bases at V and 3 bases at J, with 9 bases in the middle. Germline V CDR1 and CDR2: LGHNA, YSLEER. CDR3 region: CASSHLTDYEQYF. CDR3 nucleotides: TGCGCCAGCAGCCACTTAACCGACTACGAGCAGTACTTC.

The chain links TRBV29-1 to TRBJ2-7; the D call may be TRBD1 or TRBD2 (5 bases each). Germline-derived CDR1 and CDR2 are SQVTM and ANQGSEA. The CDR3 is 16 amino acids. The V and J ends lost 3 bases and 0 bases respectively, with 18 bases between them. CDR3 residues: CSVDTGRGTTSYEQYF. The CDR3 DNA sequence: TGCAGCGTTGACACAGGACGGGGAACCACCTCCTACGAGCAGTACTTC.

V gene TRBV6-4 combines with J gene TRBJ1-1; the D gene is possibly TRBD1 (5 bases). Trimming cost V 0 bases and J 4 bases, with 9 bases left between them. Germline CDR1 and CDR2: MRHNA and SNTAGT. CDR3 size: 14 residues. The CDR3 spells CASSDSRGGTEAFF. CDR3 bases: TGTGCCAGCAGTGACTCGCGGGGGGGCACTGAAGCTTTCTTT.

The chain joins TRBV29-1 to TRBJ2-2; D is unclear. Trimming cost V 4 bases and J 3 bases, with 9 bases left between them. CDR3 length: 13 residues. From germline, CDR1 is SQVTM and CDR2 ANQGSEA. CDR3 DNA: TGCAGCGTTGTTCCGGAACACACCGGGGAGCTGTTTTTT. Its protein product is CSVVPEHTGELFF.

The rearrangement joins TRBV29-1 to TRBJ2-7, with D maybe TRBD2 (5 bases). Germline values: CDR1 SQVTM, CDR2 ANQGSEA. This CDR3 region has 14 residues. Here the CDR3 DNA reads TGCAGTGCTAGTTCTACCAGGAGGACCTACGAGCAGTACTTC. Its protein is CSASSTRRTYEQYF.

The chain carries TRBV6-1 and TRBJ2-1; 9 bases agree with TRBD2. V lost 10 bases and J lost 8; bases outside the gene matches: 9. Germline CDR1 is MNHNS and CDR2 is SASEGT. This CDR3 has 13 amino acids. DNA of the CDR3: TGTGCCATTGGTGTAGCGGGAGTCGATGAGCAGTTCTTC. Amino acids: CAIGVAGVDEQFF.

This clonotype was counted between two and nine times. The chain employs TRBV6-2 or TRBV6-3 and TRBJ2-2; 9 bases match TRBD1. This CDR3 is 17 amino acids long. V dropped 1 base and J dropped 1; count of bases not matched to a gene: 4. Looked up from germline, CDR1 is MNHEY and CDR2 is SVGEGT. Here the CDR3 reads CASSYWGQGRNTGELFF. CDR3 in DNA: TGTGCCAGCAGTTACTGGGGACAGGGCCGGAACACCGGGGAGCTGTTTTTT.

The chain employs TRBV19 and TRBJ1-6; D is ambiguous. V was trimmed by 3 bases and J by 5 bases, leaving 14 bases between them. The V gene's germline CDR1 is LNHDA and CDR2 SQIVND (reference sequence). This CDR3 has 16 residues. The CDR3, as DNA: TGTGCCAGTAGTATCCTGGGCAGACCCGATAATTCACCCCTCCACTTT. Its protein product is CASSILGRPDNSPLHF.

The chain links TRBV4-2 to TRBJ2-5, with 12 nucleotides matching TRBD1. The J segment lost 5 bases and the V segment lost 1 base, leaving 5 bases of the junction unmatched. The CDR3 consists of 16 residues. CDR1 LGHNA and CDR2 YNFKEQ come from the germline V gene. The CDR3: CASSQAGTGGLETQYF. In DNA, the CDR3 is TGTGCCAGCAGCCAAGCCGGGACAGGGGGCCTCGAGACCCAGTACTTC.

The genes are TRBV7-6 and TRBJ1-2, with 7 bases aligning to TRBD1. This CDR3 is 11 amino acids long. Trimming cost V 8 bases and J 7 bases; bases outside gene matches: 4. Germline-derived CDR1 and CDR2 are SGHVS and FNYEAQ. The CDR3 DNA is TGTGCCAGCGGTCAGGGGGGTGGCTACACCTTC. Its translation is CASGQGGGYTF.

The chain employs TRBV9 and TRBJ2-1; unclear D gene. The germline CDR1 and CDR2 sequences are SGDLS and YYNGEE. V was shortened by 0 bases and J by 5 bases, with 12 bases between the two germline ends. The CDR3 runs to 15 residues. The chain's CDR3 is CASSVALVTDNEQFF. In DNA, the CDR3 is TGTGCCAGCAGCGTAGCGCTAGTCACCGACAATGAGCAGTTCTTC. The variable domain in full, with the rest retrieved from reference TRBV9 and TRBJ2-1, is DSGVTQTPKHLITATGQRVTLRCSPRSGDLSVYWYQQSLDQGLQFLIQYYNGEERAKGNILERFSAQQFPDLHSELNLSSLELGDSALYFCASSVALVTDNEQFFGPGTRLTVL.

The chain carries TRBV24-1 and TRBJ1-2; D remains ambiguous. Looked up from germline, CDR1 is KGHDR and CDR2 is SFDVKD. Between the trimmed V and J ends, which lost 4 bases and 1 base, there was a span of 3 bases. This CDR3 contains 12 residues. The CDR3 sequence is CATSENNYGYTF. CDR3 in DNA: TGTGCCACCAGTGAGAATAACTATGGCTACACCTTC.

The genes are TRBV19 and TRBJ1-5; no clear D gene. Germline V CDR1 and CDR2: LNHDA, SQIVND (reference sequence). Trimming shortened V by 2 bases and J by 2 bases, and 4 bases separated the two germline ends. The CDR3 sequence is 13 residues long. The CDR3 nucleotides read TGTGCCAGTAGTATAAAGCGCAATCAGCCCCAGCATTTT. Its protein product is CASSIKRNQPQHF.

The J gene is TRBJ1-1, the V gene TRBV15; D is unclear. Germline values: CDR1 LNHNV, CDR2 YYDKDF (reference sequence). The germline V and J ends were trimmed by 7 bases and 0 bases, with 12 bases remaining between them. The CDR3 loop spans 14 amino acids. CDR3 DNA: TGTGCCACCAACCCGGGTCAAATGAACACTGAAGCTTTCTTT. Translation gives CATNPGQMNTEAFF.

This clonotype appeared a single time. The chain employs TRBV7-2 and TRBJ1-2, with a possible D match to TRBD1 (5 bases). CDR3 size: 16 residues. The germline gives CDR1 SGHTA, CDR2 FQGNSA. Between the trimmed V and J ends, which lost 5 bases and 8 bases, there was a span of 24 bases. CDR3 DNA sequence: TGTGCCAGCAGCCCACGGCCAGCGGAAGTGGGGGGAGGCTACACCTTC. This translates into CASSPRPAEVGGGYTF.

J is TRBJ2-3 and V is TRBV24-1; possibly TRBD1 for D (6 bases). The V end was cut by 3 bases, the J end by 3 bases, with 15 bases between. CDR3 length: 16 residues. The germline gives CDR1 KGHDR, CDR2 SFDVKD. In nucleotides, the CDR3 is TGTGCCACCAGTGATCCCAGGGGATTAAGGACAGATACGCAGTATTTT. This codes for CATSDPRGLRTDTQYF.